A single sample gave rise to the 24 T cell receptor beta chains below, sequenced in a study of cytomegalovirus exposure and HLA in healthy donors. The method was immunoSEQ multiplex PCR; TCRdb's version includes in-frame clones alone and lacks a portion of them. This table holds some 340,000 clones, about 85% found once. Sequences were obtained from PBMCs. Source of these receptors: a woman in her twenties or thirties in good health and CMV-seropositive.

V gene TRBV4-1 combines with J gene TRBJ2-7; 9 bases agree with TRBD2. The junction had 8 bases not matched to a gene; V was cut back by 0 bases and J by 2 bases. The CDR3 consists of 17 residues. Germline CDR1 is MGHRA and CDR2 is YSYEKL. The CDR3 DNA sequence: TGCGCCAGCAGCCAAGAGGTTCTAGCGGGGCCGACCTACGAGCAGTACTTC. It yields the protein CASSQEVLAGPTYEQYF.

DNA for the CDR3: TGTGCCAGCAGTGTAACGGACCTACCAAGTTATGGCTACACCTTC. As protein: CASSVTDLPSYGYTF. V gene TRBV6-1 combines with J gene TRBJ1-2; D gene unclear. The CDR3 is made up of 15 amino acids. With 4 bases removed from V and 5 bases from J, the gap between germline ends came to 17 bases. Germline V CDR1 and CDR2: MNHNS, SASEGT.

DNA of the CDR3: TGTGCCAGCAGTTTCAGCAGGGGGCGCGGCGAGCAGTTCTTC. Translated, it gives CASSFSRGRGEQFF. This rearrangement joins TRBV25-1 to TRBJ2-1, with TRBD1 matching 8 bases. The V and J ends lost 5 bases and 10 bases, in that order; junction bases with no gene match: 10. Germline CDR1 is MGHDK and CDR2 is SYGVNS. The CDR3 length is 14 residues.

The genes are TRBV15 and TRBJ2-7; D is uncertain. The germline V gene encodes CDR1 LNHNV and CDR2 YYDKDF (reference sequence). The CDR3 has 14 residues. Trimming cost V 2 bases and J 2 bases, with 10 bases left between them. CDR3 in DNA: TGTGCCACCAGCAGACCGAGGAGAACCTACGAGCAGTACTTC. This codes for CATSRPRRTYEQYF.

The chain recombines TRBV5-1 with TRBJ2-1; no clear D gene. Germline CDR1 SGHRS, CDR2 YFSETQ. The CDR3 totals 12 residues. Trimming cost V 1 base and J 10 bases, with 9 bases left between them. This CDR3 is CASSLRGLEQFF. CDR3 coding DNA: TGCGCCAGCAGCTTGCGAGGTTTAGAGCAGTTCTTC.

The chain carries TRBV29-1 and TRBJ2-4, with a weak D call TRBD1 (5 bases). The CDR3 runs to 12 residues. V was trimmed by 0 bases and J by 6 bases, leaving 6 bases between them. Per germline, CDR1 SQVTM and CDR2 ANQGSEA. CDR3 sequence reads: CSVEEGLNIQYF. The CDR3 DNA reads as TGCAGCGTTGAAGAGGGGCTAAACATTCAGTACTTC. Full variable domain (outside the CDR3, taken from reference TRBV29-1 and TRBJ2-4): SAVISQKPSRDICQRGTSLTIQCQVDSQVTMMFWYRQQPGQSLTLIATANQGSEATYESGFVIDKFPISRPNLTFSTLTVSNMSPEDSSIYLCSVEEGLNIQYFGAGTRLSVL.

This clone was recorded a few times. The chain couples TRBV4-1 to TRBJ2-7; D remains unclear. Trimming took 0 bases from V and 3 from J, leaving 6 bases between them. The length of the CDR3 is 13 residues. Germline CDR1 is MGHRA and CDR2 is YSYEKL. This CDR3 reads CASSQDTIYEQYF. The CDR3, as DNA: TGCGCCAGCAGCCAAGATACGATCTACGAGCAGTACTTC.

The V gene is TRBV9, the J gene TRBJ1-1; 9 bases are shared with TRBD1. The V and J ends lost 4 bases and 4 bases, in that order; junction bases with no gene match: 8. The germline CDR1 and CDR2 sequences are SGDLS and YYNGEE. The CDR3 runs 15 residues. The CDR3 DNA is TGTGCCAGCAGCCCAGGGGGACAGGGAATCACTGAAGCTTTCTTT. Protein: CASSPGGQGITEAFF. Drawing the rest from reference TRBV9 and TRBJ1-1, the complete variable domain is DSGVTQTPKHLITATGQRVTLRCSPRSGDLSVYWYQQSLDQGLQFLIQYYNGEERAKGNILERFSAQQFPDLHSELNLSSLELGDSALYFCASSPGGQGITEAFFGQGTRLTVV.

The chain employs TRBV5-1 and TRBJ1-1, with 8 bases lining up with TRBD1. Germline assignment: CDR1 SGHRS and CDR2 YFSETQ. The CDR3 totals 15 residues. V trimming: 4 bases; J trimming: 1 base; junction bases outside the gene matches: 6. Written as DNA, the CDR3 is TGCGCCAGCAGCAAGACAGGGGTGGGGAACACTGAAGCTTTCTTT. It codes for CASSKTGVGNTEAFF.

This clone was observed a few times. The chain has TRBV7-8 and TRBJ2-5, with a weak D call TRBD2 (6 bases). The germline gives CDR1 SGHVS, CDR2 FQNEAQ. The V gene lost 5 bases and the J gene lost 4 bases, with 14 bases spanning the gap. This CDR3 comprises 14 residues. The CDR3 DNA follows: TGTGCCAGCAGCCTAGGGACTGGAAGAGAGACCCAGTACTTC. Its protein product is CASSLGTGRETQYF.

The chain has TRBV29-1 and TRBJ2-3, with D possibly matching TRBD1 (5 bases). V was shortened by 4 bases and J by 1 base, with 9 bases between the two germline ends. CDR3 length: 13 residues. CDR1 is SQVTM, CDR2 ANQGSEA, per germline. The CDR3 loop reads CSVGMGRTDTQYF. The DNA for the CDR3 is TGCAGCGTTGGAATGGGGCGCACAGATACGCAGTATTTT.

V and J are TRBV5-4 and TRBJ2-1, with D possibly matching TRBD1 (5 bases). CDR1 and CDR2 from the germline V gene are SGHNT and YYREEE (reference sequence). Trimming left V 3 bases short and J 1 base short, with 14 bases between. This CDR3 comprises 16 residues. The CDR3 is CASSSRQGRSYNEQFF. The CDR3, as DNA: TGTGCCAGCAGCTCCCGGCAGGGTAGATCCTACAATGAGCAGTTCTTC.

The rearrangement links TRBV4-2 to TRBJ2-3; 8 bases are a match to TRBD2. V lost 7 bases and J lost 0; bases outside the gene matches: 9. The CDR3 extends over 16 amino acids. CDR1 is LGHNA and CDR2 is YNFKEQ in the germline V gene. CDR3 coding DNA: TGTGCCAGCACCCCAGAGCTAGCGGGTAGCACAGATACGCAGTATTTT. Its protein product is CASTPELAGSTDTQYF.

The chain recombines TRBV5-1 with TRBJ2-3, with D possibly TRBD2 on 5 matching bases. This CDR3 comprises 13 residues. Trimming stripped 9 bases from V and 6 bases from J, with 17 bases between. CDR1 and CDR2 from the germline V gene are SGHRS and YFSETQ. As DNA, the CDR3 is TGCGCCACCACGGCGGAGGCCGGGGATACGCAGTATTTT. Residues: CATTAEAGDTQYF. The complete variable domain, with remaining parts taken from reference TRBV5-1 and TRBJ2-3, reads KAGVTQTPRYLIKTRGQQVTLSCSPISGHRSVSWYQQTPGQGLQFLFEYFSETQRNKGNFPGRFSGRQFSNSRSEMNVSTLELGDSALYLCATTAEAGDTQYFGPGTRLTVL.

The chain links TRBV5-6 to TRBJ2-3; no clear D. Trimming removed 0 bases from V and 5 bases from J, with 4 bases in between. This CDR3 spans 12 amino acids. From germline, CDR1 is SGHDT and CDR2 YYEEEE. This CDR3 is CASSLGLDTQYF. The CDR3 coding sequence is TGTGCCAGCAGCTTGGGGCTAGATACGCAGTATTTT.

The chain combines TRBV7-3 with TRBJ1-1, with 9 positions matching TRBD1. Germline assignment: CDR1 SGHTA and CDR2 FQGTGA. This CDR3 is built from 16 residues. The J segment lost 0 bases and the V segment lost 5 bases, leaving 7 bases of the junction unmatched. The CDR3 loop reads CASSPTGGLMNTEAFF. CDR3 sequence (DNA): TGTGCCAGCAGCCCGACAGGGGGACTGATGAACACTGAAGCTTTCTTT.

This clone was seen a single time. V gene TRBV9 combines with J gene TRBJ1-2, with D possibly being TRBD1 (6 bases). The CDR3 spans 14 residues. Germline V CDR1 and CDR2: SGDLS, YYNGEE. The V gene lost 4 bases and the J gene lost 0 bases, with 10 bases spanning the gap. CDR3 region: CASSRGDTNYGYTF. The CDR3 DNA follows: TGTGCCAGCAGCCGAGGGGACACTAACTATGGCTACACCTTC. Drawing the rest from reference TRBV9 and TRBJ1-2, the complete variable domain is DSGVTQTPKHLITATGQRVTLRCSPRSGDLSVYWYQQSLDQGLQFLIQYYNGEERAKGNILERFSAQQFPDLHSELNLSSLELGDSALYFCASSRGDTNYGYTFGSGTRLTVV.

This rearrangement joins TRBV4-1 to TRBJ1-3; 7 nucleotides match TRBD1. The trim removed 5 bases at V and 0 bases at J, leaving 10 bases unmatched. CDR1 MGHRA and CDR2 YSYEKL come from the germline V gene. The CDR3 spans 17 residues. The CDR3 bases are TGCGCCAGCAGCGGCCCCGGGACAGCGAGCTCTGGAAACACCATATATTTT. Amino acid sequence: CASSGPGTASSGNTIYF.

A remark on this clone: A read error may produce the germline difference seen at one junction end. V gene TRBV28 combines with J gene TRBJ2-7; TRBD2 matches at 8 bases. The V gene's germline CDR1 is MDHEN and CDR2 SYDVKM. There are 10 residues in the CDR3. CDR3 DNA: TGTGCCAGCAGTCATAGCGGGGACCTCTTC. Translated: CASSHSGDLF. Based on the CDR3 plus reference TRBV28 and TRBJ2-7, the full variable domain is DVKVTQSSRYLVKRTGEKVFLECVQDMDHENMFWYRQDPGLGLRLIYFSYDVKMKEKGDIPEGYSVSREKKERFSLILESASTNQTSMYLCASSHSGDLFGPGTRLTVT.

This clone was detected only a few times. CDR3 nucleotide sequence: TGTGCCAGCAGCTCCAGGACAGGGGAGGGCAATCAGCCCCAGCATTTT. This codes for CASSSRTGEGNQPQHF. The gene calls are TRBV7-8 and TRBJ1-5; 9 bases align to TRBD1. Germline assignment: CDR1 SGHVS and CDR2 FQNEAQ. The CDR3 has 16 residues. After removal of 4 bases from V and 2 bases from J, the junction contained 6 bases not matched to a gene.

V usage is TRBV5-6 and J usage is TRBJ2-3, with 9 bases lining up with TRBD1. Per the germline V gene, CDR1 is SGHDT and CDR2 is YYEEEE. Unmatched junction bases numbered 3, after V lost 0 bases and J lost 1 base. The CDR3 runs 16 residues. The CDR3 region is CASSLVGTGRTDTQYF. Here the CDR3 DNA reads TGTGCCAGCAGCTTGGTAGGGACAGGGCGCACAGATACGCAGTATTTT.

The chain has TRBV28 and TRBJ2-7, with no clear D. The CDR3 runs to 12 residues. The germline V gene has CDR1 MDHEN and CDR2 SYDVKM. V lost 4 bases, J lost 5 bases, and 9 bases lay in between. The CDR3 protein is CASSSPPHEQYF. CDR3 in DNA: TGTGCCAGCAGTTCCCCCCCCCACGAGCAGTACTTC.

The chain is built from TRBV19 and TRBJ1-1; D is ambiguous. The germline CDR1 and CDR2 sequences are LNHDA and SQIVND (reference sequence). The CDR3 is made up of 12 amino acids. V lost 3 bases, J lost 3 bases, and 5 bases lay in between. The CDR3 coding sequence is TGTGCCAGTAGTATGGGGTACACTGAAGCTTTCTTT. Its translation is CASSMGYTEAFF.

CDR3 nucleotide sequence: TGTGCCAGCAGCTTAGCGACAGGGCTGGCAACTAATGAAAAACTGTTTTTT. Its protein is CASSLATGLATNEKLFF. The rearrangement joins TRBV7-2 to TRBJ1-4; 7 bases are shared with TRBD1. The germline CDR1 and CDR2 sequences are SGHTA and FQGNSA. The V gene end was trimmed by 0 bases and the J gene end by 0 bases; junction bases not matched to a gene: 4. There are 17 residues in the CDR3.